This T cell receptor (beta chain) derives from a study of OX40 agonist ivuxolimab in advanced cancers. Overall study context: Each dose-escalation patient presented with hepatocellular carcinoma, melanoma, renal cell or head and neck cancer. Subjects had a mean age of about 61 years, with a range of roughly 20 to 79; around 80% were male.

Profiling relied on immunoSEQ multiplex PCR, and the TCRdb table lists in-frame clones only, not all of them. The sample lists about 32,000 clones, just under 90% seen once, with approximately 32% in the top ten. Germline CDR1 reads SEHNR; CDR2 reads FQNEAQ (reference sequence). The CDR3 is 13 amino acids. Trimming took 5 bases from V and 7 from J; bases not matched to a gene: 3. J is TRBJ2-4 and V is TRBV7-9; 9 bases line up with TRBD1. The sequencing used CD4+ or CD8+ T cells sorted from blood, collected in a trial of the OX40 agonist ivuxolimab. This receptor was taken from an adult with an advanced solid tumor such as melanoma, head and neck, liver or kidney cancer. In nucleotides, the CDR3 is TGTGCCAGCAGCCAAGACAGGGGGAACATTCAGTACTTC. Translation gives CASSQDRGNIQYF.